Below, 7 T cell receptor beta chains from the same sample are listed, as sequenced in a study of cytomegalovirus exposure and HLA in healthy donors. PCR amplification relied on 60 Vbeta primers (plus 13 Jbeta primers). Some clones are missing from TCRdb's copy, which holds only in-frame ones; the method was immunoSEQ multiplex PCR. The sample holds around 140,000 clones, 75% to 80% seen once. Sequencing used PBMCs. These receptors all come from a male donor in good health and CMV-seronegative.

This clone was counted between two and nine times. This rearrangement joins TRBV5-4 to TRBJ2-7, with 9 positions matching TRBD1. This CDR3 is 14 amino acids long. Per the germline V gene, CDR1 is SGHNT and CDR2 is YYREEE (reference sequence). V gave up 4 bases and J gave up 2 bases; unmatched junction bases: 4. CDR3 DNA sequence: TGTGCCAGCAGCCTCCGGACAGGGGCCTACGAGCAGTACTTC. It codes for CASSLRTGAYEQYF.

J is TRBJ2-5 and V is TRBV30, with TRBD1 identical over 8 bases. Germline trimming cut 5 bases from V and 4 bases from J; bases unmatched to any gene: 6. This CDR3 contains 13 residues. The germline V gene has CDR1 GTSNPN and CDR2 SVGIG (reference sequence). Here the CDR3 reads CAWATGGAETQYF. CDR3 coding DNA: TGTGCCTGGGCTACAGGGGGAGCAGAGACCCAGTACTTC.

The V and J genes are TRBV19 and TRBJ1-5; D perhaps matches TRBD1 (6 bases). V shed 6 bases and J shed 0 bases, with 12 bases lying between them. The CDR3 runs 15 residues. Germline assignment: CDR1 LNHDA and CDR2 SQIVND (reference sequence). CDR3 nucleotides: TGTGCCAGTAGCCGCGGACAGTATAGCAATCAGCCCCAGCATTTT. It yields the protein CASSRGQYSNQPQHF.

The chain combines TRBV4-3 with TRBJ2-2; 13 nucleotides match TRBD2. This CDR3 region has 18 residues. The germline CDR1 and CDR2 sequences are LGHNA and YSLEER. V shed 4 bases and J 5 bases; nucleotides not matched to a gene: 10. CDR3 DNA sequence: TGCGCCAGCAGCCGACAGGGAGGACTAGCGGGGGCAACCGGGGAGCTGTTTTTT. Translation gives CASSRQGGLAGATGELFF.

On this clone: The sample holds other DNA sequences that translate to the same CDR3. The V gene is TRBV5-6, the J gene TRBJ2-7; perhaps TRBD1 as D (6 bases). In germline, CDR1 is SGHDT, CDR2 YYEEEE. V gave up 1 base and J gave up 4 bases, with 6 bases separating them. The CDR3 length is 12 residues. The CDR3 DNA reads as TGTGCCAGCAGCTTGCAGGGGTACGAGCAGTACTTC. Translation: CASSLQGYEQYF.

The chain combines TRBV2 with TRBJ1-2; D is ambiguous. CDR1 SNHLY and CDR2 FYNNEI come from the germline V gene. This CDR3 comprises 16 residues. Trimming took off 1 base at V and 4 bases at J, with 16 bases between the two ends. The CDR3 sequence: CASSEGSGRGVYGYTF. In DNA, the CDR3 is TGTGCCAGCAGTGAAGGGTCTGGGCGGGGTGTCTATGGCTACACCTTC.

The J gene is TRBJ1-4, the V gene TRBV19, with D hard to call. The CDR3 is made up of 14 amino acids. V lost 3 bases to trimming and J lost 5 bases, with 10 bases between them. Germline V gives CDR1 LNHDA, CDR2 SQIVND (reference sequence). The CDR3 here is CASSIHSPNEKLFF. CDR3 DNA: TGTGCCAGTAGTATTCACAGTCCGAATGAAAAACTGTTTTTT.